The 9 T cell receptor beta chains below come from one sample, sequenced in a study of blood T cells in healthy people across ages. A second PCR of about 7 to 12 cycles used a sample-barcoded 5' primer and a J-beta primer mix. TCRdb re-called the 5' RACE reads through MiXCR, storing one row per CDR3 protein. The table records fewer than 700,000 distinct CDR3 sequences, around 43% of them present only once. Sequences were obtained from blood. All receptors derive from a man older than 75 in good health.

This clonotype was observed a few times. V is TRBV5-1 and J is TRBJ2-7; TRBD1 is a possible D gene (6 bases). V was shortened by 0 bases and J by 3 bases, with 16 bases between the two germline ends. Per germline, CDR1 SGHRS and CDR2 YFSETQ. The CDR3 covers 16 residues. The CDR3 coding sequence is TGCGCCAGCAGCTTGGCCTCCAGGGGTCAAGGCTACGAGCAGTACTTC. Translated, it gives CASSLASRGQGYEQYF. Supplemented by reference TRBV5-1 and TRBJ2-7, the full variable domain reads KAGVTQTPRYLIKTRGQQVTLSCSPISGHRSVSWYQQTPGQGLQFLFEYFSETQRNKGNFPGRFSGRQFSNSRSEMNVSTLELGDSALYLCASSLASRGQGYEQYFGPGTRLTVT.

Comments on this clonotype: One junction end does not reproduce the germline sequence, and a read error may be involved. The chain recombines TRBV11-2 with TRBJ2-7, with 7 nucleotides matching TRBD1. The CDR3 is 14 amino acids. CDR1 and CDR2 from the germline V gene are SGHAT and FQNNGV. The CDR3 reads CACSLTGLSYEQYF. The CDR3 bases are TGTGCCTGCAGCTTGACAGGGCTCTCCTACGAGCAGTACTTC.

The rearrangement links TRBV19 to TRBJ2-1, with TRBD2 matching 8 bases. V trimming: 3 bases; J trimming: 3 bases; junction bases outside the gene matches: 13. CDR1 and CDR2 from the germline V gene are LNHDA and SQIVND (reference sequence). CDR3 size: 18 residues. CDR3 sequence reads: CASSILRQSGSDYNEQFF. The CDR3, as DNA: TGTGCCAGTAGTATCCTGAGACAAAGCGGGAGCGACTACAATGAGCAGTTCTTC. Based on the CDR3 plus reference TRBV19 and TRBJ2-1, the full variable domain is DGGITQSPKYLFRKEGQNVTLSCEQNLNHDAMYWYRQDPGQGLRLIYYSQIVNDFQKGDIAEGYSVSREKKESFPLTVTSAQKNPTAFYLCASSILRQSGSDYNEQFFGPGTRLTVL.

The V call is TRBV5-1, the J call TRBJ2-3, with a tentative D call TRBD2 (7 bases). This CDR3 has 16 residues. Germline V CDR1 and CDR2: SGHRS, YFSETQ. The V and J ends lost 4 bases and 6 bases respectively, with 21 bases between them. The CDR3 region is CASSPGGHSPTDTQYF. The CDR3, as DNA: TGCGCCAGCAGCCCGGGGGGACATAGCCCCACCGATACGCAGTATTTT.

This clonotype was picked up one time. This rearrangement joins TRBV29-1 to TRBJ2-5, with D possibly TRBD2 on 6 matching bases. This CDR3 contains 12 residues. Germline V lookup: CDR1 SQVTM, CDR2 ANQGSEA. Trimming removed 1 base at V and 11 bases at J, with 14 bases between. CDR3 protein: CSVEGVGGEQYF. The DNA of the CDR3 is TGCAGCGTTGAAGGGGTCGGGGGTGAGCAGTACTTC. The full variable domain, its missing parts supplied by reference TRBV29-1 and TRBJ2-5, is SAVISQKPSRDICQRGTSLTIQCQVDSQVTMMFWYRQQPGQSLTLIATANQGSEATYESGFVIDKFPISRPNLTFSTLTVSNMSPEDSSIYLCSVEGVGGEQYFGPGTRLLVL.

This clonotype was seen more than once but under ten times. The genes are TRBV6-5 and TRBJ1-5; weak D call: TRBD1 (5 bases). The CDR3 is made up of 13 amino acids. Germline loops: CDR1 MNHEY, CDR2 SVGAGI. Trimming pared 6 bases from V and 9 bases from J, leaving 15 bases between. CDR3 DNA sequence: TGTGCCAGCAGCCCTACAGGCGGTTGGCCCCAGCATTTT. Translating gives CASSPTGGWPQHF.

This clonotype was seen more than once but under ten times. The chain joins TRBV7-2 to TRBJ2-1, with 16 nucleotides matching TRBD2. Trimming removed 2 bases from V and 7 bases from J; junction bases left unmatched: 14. In germline, CDR1 is SGHTA, CDR2 FQGNSA. This CDR3 comprises 20 residues. The CDR3 spells CASSLIRGTSGREGINEQFF. CDR3 nucleotide sequence: TGTGCCAGCAGCTTAATTCGGGGGACTAGCGGGAGGGAGGGAATAAATGAGCAGTTCTTC.

Only a few counts were recorded for this clonotype. V gene TRBV3-1 combines with J gene TRBJ1-2; TRBD1 might be the D (6 bases). Germline CDR1 LGHDT, CDR2 YNNKEL (reference sequence). The CDR3 loop spans 16 amino acids. The V and J ends lost 1 base and 1 base respectively, with 13 bases between them. The DNA of the CDR3 is TGTGCCAGCAGCCAAGCCGGGACACGCCATAACTATGGCTACACCTTC. Translated: CASSQAGTRHNYGYTF.

Only a few counts were recorded for this clonotype. This chain joins TRBV5-1 and TRBJ2-1, with TRBD1 matching 8 bases. The germline V gene has CDR1 SGHRS and CDR2 YFSETQ. The CDR3 contains 13 residues. V shed 7 bases and J 4 bases; nucleotides not matched to a gene: 4. Here the CDR3 reads CASAGGLYNEQFF. CDR3 in DNA: TGCGCCAGCGCAGGGGGCCTTTACAATGAGCAGTTCTTC.